The clone carrying this T cell receptor beta chain was picked up a small number of times. Its antigen remains unknown. The data are from a study of T cells after yellow fever vaccination. Germline V gene data show CDR1 as SQVTM and CDR2 as ANQGSEA. Trimming took 4 bases from V and 5 from J, leaving 7 bases between them. This CDR3 has 11 residues. Study findings and constraints: Boosting was followed by the reappearance of most primary-vaccination clones (around 95% CD4, 85% to 90% CD8). A limited proportion of clonotypes was detected within both the CD4 and CD8 compartments.

One entry per CDR3 protein, called by TCRdb with MiXCR from the 5' RACE reads. The sample shows about 550,000 distinct CDR3 sequences, about 19% of them seen only once. The sequence came from a man aged 25-40 years who received the YFV17D yellow fever vaccine. Specimen: PBMCs, collected 15 days after the yellow fever booster vaccination. V and J are TRBV29-1 and TRBJ2-3; D is undetermined. The CDR3 here is CSVAPLDTQYF. In nucleotides, the CDR3 is TGCAGCGTTGCCCCACTAGATACGCAGTATTTT.